The 21 T cell receptor beta chains presented below share a single source sample, sequenced in a study of CD8+ T cells in alopecia areata. RNA extraction was followed by reverse transcription into cDNA, which acted as the sequencing template. Profiling relied on immunoSEQ multiplex PCR, and the TCRdb table lists in-frame clones only, not all of them. The sample has roughly 100,000 clones, roughly 53% seen once. Sequencing was carried out using CD4+ T cells sorted from blood. The source of these receptors is a human donor in good health.

About this clone: A junction boundary mismatches the germline segment, possibly from a read error. This chain connects TRBV7-7 to TRBJ2-5, with TRBD1 matching 9 bases. The V gene's germline CDR1 is SSHAT and CDR2 FNYEAQ (reference sequence). The CDR3 runs 16 residues. The CDR3 is CASSLNPGQGGETQYF. The DNA of the CDR3 is TGTGCTAGCAGCTTAAATCCGGGACAGGGAGGCGAGACCCAGTACTTC.

This clone came up once. The V gene is TRBV4-1, the J gene TRBJ2-5, with 7 bases matching TRBD2. This CDR3 is 17 amino acids long. Unmatched junction bases numbered 11, after V lost 0 bases and J lost 4 bases. From germline, CDR1 is MGHRA and CDR2 YSYEKL. This CDR3 is CASSQDPGGGVGETQYF. CDR3 bases: TGCGCCAGCAGCCAAGATCCCGGCGGGGGAGTGGGAGAGACCCAGTACTTC.

There are a few counts of this clone. The V and J genes are TRBV29-1 and TRBJ2-5; D remains unclear. This CDR3 has 11 residues. Trimming left V 4 bases short and J 0 bases short, with 3 bases between. Per germline, CDR1 SQVTM and CDR2 ANQGSEA. The CDR3 nucleotides read TGCAGCGTTGCATACCAAGAGACCCAGTACTTC. It translates to CSVAYQETQYF.

The chain combines TRBV29-1 with TRBJ1-1; no reliable D call. The CDR3 spans 10 residues. Trimming took off 6 bases at V and 7 bases at J, with 9 bases between the two ends. Germline V gives CDR1 SQVTM, CDR2 ANQGSEA. DNA of the CDR3: TGCAGCGTATACAAGAATGAAGCTTTCTTT. Translation: CSVYKNEAFF.

This chain uses TRBV2 with TRBJ2-5, with D perhaps TRBD2 (5 bases). V lost 6 bases to trimming and J lost 4 bases, with 15 bases between them. This CDR3 region has 14 residues. CDR1 is SNHLY and CDR2 is FYNNEI in the germline V gene. CDR3 amino acids: CASSVTRVSETQYF. DNA for the CDR3: TGTGCCAGCAGCGTAACTAGGGTCTCAGAGACCCAGTACTTC.

This clone showed up just a few times. This chain links TRBV30 with TRBJ2-2; D gene unclear. This CDR3 has 13 residues. With 0 bases removed from V and 3 bases from J, the gap between germline ends came to 5 bases. Germline CDR1 and CDR2: GTSNPN and SVGIG (reference sequence). CDR3 amino acids: CAWSVPHTGELFF. The CDR3 nucleotides are TGTGCCTGGAGTGTCCCGCACACCGGGGAGCTGTTTTTT.

CDR3 bases: TGTGCCAGCAGTGTAAGGGTCGGACTAGCGGGGAACAATGAGCAGTTCTTC. Its protein product is CASSVRVGLAGNNEQFF. This sequence joins TRBV2 and TRBJ2-1, with 12 bases lining up with TRBD2. The junction had 9 bases not matched to a gene; V was cut back by 4 bases and J by 5 bases. The CDR3 spans 17 residues. CDR1 and CDR2 from the germline V gene are SNHLY and FYNNEI.

The chain employs TRBV2 and TRBJ2-5, with D tentatively TRBD2 (5 bases). V gave up 1 base and J gave up 6 bases, with 18 bases separating them. CDR1 is SNHLY and CDR2 is FYNNEI in the germline V gene. CDR3 length: 16 residues. CDR3 DNA sequence: TGTGCCAGCAGTGAAGATGCAGCGGACCTCGGGAAGACCCAGTACTTC. Protein sequence: CASSEDAADLGKTQYF.

The CDR3 sequence: CASSRLKTEAFF. DNA of the CDR3: TGTGCCAGCAGTCGGTTAAAGACTGAAGCTTTCTTT. The chain has TRBV6-5 and TRBJ1-1, with D uncertain. The CDR3 consists of 12 residues. The V gene lost 5 bases and the J gene lost 5 bases, with 9 bases spanning the gap. Germline V gene lookup returns CDR1 MNHEY and CDR2 SVGAGI.

V usage is TRBV7-2 and J usage is TRBJ2-4, with D possibly being TRBD2 (5 bases). V shed 0 bases and J shed 3 bases, with 18 bases lying between them. Looked up from germline, CDR1 is SGHTA and CDR2 is FQGNSA. The CDR3 runs 18 residues. This chain's CDR3 is CASSLAVGERIVKNIQYF. Here the CDR3 DNA reads TGTGCCAGCAGCTTAGCGGTCGGGGAACGAATAGTCAAAAACATTCAGTACTTC.

The J gene is TRBJ2-7, the V gene TRBV7-2; TRBD1 matches at 8 bases. The junction had 14 bases not matched to a gene; V was cut back by 7 bases and J by 6 bases. Germline V lookup: CDR1 SGHTA, CDR2 FQGNSA. CDR3 length: 15 residues. CDR3 residues: CASKPSPGGRGEQYF. The CDR3 DNA follows: TGTGCCAGCAAACCATCCCCAGGGGGCCGCGGCGAGCAGTACTTC.

This chain connects TRBV27 to TRBJ1-6; D ambiguous. Per the germline V gene, CDR1 is MNHEY and CDR2 is SMNVEV (reference sequence). CDR3 length: 14 residues. V was cut by 11 bases and J by 10 bases, with 21 bases left in between. CDR3 loop: CASSLGLLGSPLHF. CDR3 DNA sequence: TGTGCCTCTTCCCTAGGGCTGCTTGGATCACCCCTCCACTTT.

The gene calls are TRBV15 and TRBJ1-2; perhaps TRBD1 as D (6 bases). The CDR3 totals 16 residues. V lost 0 bases and J 3 bases, leaving 14 bases between the germline ends. Germline CDR1 LNHNV, CDR2 YYDKDF (reference sequence). The CDR3 DNA sequence: TGTGCCACCAGCAGAGACGCGTGGGGGGGCGACTATGGCTACACCTTC. Residues: CATSRDAWGGDYGYTF. Supplemented by reference TRBV15 and TRBJ1-2, the full variable domain reads DAMVIQNPRYQVTQFGKPVTLSCSQTLNHNVMYWYQQKSSQAPKLLFHYYDKDFNNEADTPDNFQSRRPNTSFCFLDIRSPGLGDTAMYLCATSRDAWGGDYGYTFGSGTRLTVV.

This clone was detected a few times. The chain employs TRBV4-1 and TRBJ2-6; possibly TRBD2 for D (5 bases). V shed 2 bases and J shed 0 bases, with 20 bases lying between them. Per germline, CDR1 MGHRA and CDR2 YSYEKL. The CDR3 spans 20 residues. The CDR3 loop reads CASSQQSGVQVGSGANVLTF. DNA of the CDR3: TGCGCCAGCAGCCAACAGAGCGGCGTGCAGGTCGGCTCTGGGGCCAACGTCCTGACTTTC.

This chain links TRBV29-1 with TRBJ1-5; 7 nucleotides line up with TRBD1. CDR3 length equals 14 residues. The V gene's germline CDR1 is SQVTM and CDR2 ANQGSEA. The V and J ends lost 6 bases and 7 bases, in that order; junction bases with no gene match: 12. The CDR3 region is CSVQTGDPLQPQHF. CDR3 nucleotides: TGCAGCGTGCAAACAGGGGACCCTTTACAGCCCCAGCATTTT.

The rearrangement links TRBV4-3 to TRBJ1-2; D is uncertain. Germline V CDR1 and CDR2: LGHNA, YSLEER. Trimming removed 0 bases from V and 7 bases from J, with 9 bases in between. The CDR3 extends over 13 amino acids. Here the CDR3 DNA reads TGCGCCAGCAGCCAAGATCGGTCGGGTGGCTACACCTTC. This sequence encodes CASSQDRSGGYTF.

The chain links TRBV19 to TRBJ2-5, with 11 nucleotides matching TRBD2. V shed 4 bases and J 0 bases; nucleotides not matched to a gene: 7. The CDR3 contains 17 residues. Per the germline V gene, CDR1 is LNHDA and CDR2 is SQIVND (reference sequence). The CDR3 protein is CASSNRLAGTYQETQYF. CDR3 DNA sequence: TGTGCCAGTAGTAACCGACTAGCGGGGACGTACCAAGAGACCCAGTACTTC.

This chain connects TRBV15 to TRBJ2-5; D remains unclear. The CDR3 is made up of 15 amino acids. CDR1 and CDR2 (germline): LNHNV, YYDKDF (reference sequence). V was clipped by 0 bases and J by 4 bases, with 12 bases between them. The CDR3 DNA reads as TGTGCCACCAGCAGAGATGCGATTCCGGGAGAGACCCAGTACTTC. This codes for CATSRDAIPGETQYF.

The V and J genes are TRBV2 and TRBJ2-7; TRBD1 aligns across 8 bases. The J segment lost 3 bases and the V segment lost 6 bases, leaving 4 bases of the junction unmatched. This CDR3 is 13 amino acids long. Germline V gene sequence: CDR1 SNHLY, CDR2 FYNNEI. The CDR3 is CASRRTGNYEQYF. In DNA, the CDR3 is TGTGCCAGCAGAAGGACAGGGAACTACGAGCAGTACTTC.

V gene TRBV30 combines with J gene TRBJ1-6, with D perhaps TRBD1 (6 bases). Trimming shortened V by 3 bases and J by 14 bases, and 17 bases separated the two germline ends. Germline V gene sequence: CDR1 GTSNPN, CDR2 SVGIG (reference sequence). The CDR3 is 13 residues long. The chain's CDR3 is CAWSPWNRATLHF. CDR3 bases: TGTGCCTGGAGCCCTTGGAACAGGGCAACCCTCCACTTT. Variable domain in full (rest from reference TRBV30 and TRBJ1-6): SQTIHQWPATLVQPVGSPLSLECTVEGTSNPNLYWYRQAAGRGLQLLFYSVGIGQISSEVPQNLSASRPQDRQFILSSKKLLLSDSGFYLCAWSPWNRATLHFGNGTRLTVT.

The chain combines TRBV7-8 with TRBJ2-3; 7 bases line up with TRBD1. The V gene end was trimmed by 7 bases and the J gene end by 5 bases; junction bases not matched to a gene: 12. Germline V gene sequence: CDR1 SGHVS, CDR2 FQNEAQ. This CDR3 has 15 amino acids. The CDR3 here is CASIRRQGAEDTQYF. CDR3 nucleotides: TGTGCCAGCATCCGCCGACAGGGTGCCGAAGATACGCAGTATTTT.